The present T cell receptor (beta chain) was sequenced within a study of CD8+CD57+ T cells in acquired aplastic anemia. About the study: Average DNA yield from sorted CD4+ and CD8+ cells was about 3.2 ug. Mean read depth for CD4+ cells from healthy donors was 9.5 million to 13 million.

Using genomic DNA as the template, TCR beta VDJ and CDR3 profiling was carried out. TCRdb reprocessed the reads via MiXCR and lists one record per CDR3 protein. The profile shows a few hundred thousand distinct CDR3 sequences, about 70% of them singletons. The CDR3 extends over 13 amino acids. CDR1 is SGDLS, CDR2 YYNGEE, per germline. Comments on this clonotype: Its target is not known. At one end the junction does not follow the germline gene, possibly because of a read error.

Study results and caveats: Simpson's diversity of CD8+ cells was not significantly different in patients compared with controls.

The sequencing input was sorted CD4+, CD8+, or CD8+CD57+ T cells (not recorded which) from PBMCs. The receptor's source is a human donor in good health, serving as a control. This sequence joins TRBV9 and TRBJ1-2; D gene unclear. The CDR3 loop is CASSLGPTPYHGF. CDR3 nucleotides: TGTGCCAGCAGTCTCGGGCCCACGCCCTATCACGGCTTC.